The next 7 T cell receptor beta chains were all read from a single sample in a study of Tregs in tolerant kidney transplant recipients. Measured with immunoSEQ multiplex PCR; TCRdb has only the in-frame clones, and not every one. The sample has about 48,000 clones. The sequenced sample was CD4+ T cells from blood, obtained before the transplant. These receptors were taken from a human donor who received a combined kidney and bone marrow transplant.

The part of the CDR3 DNA that was read is TGTGCCAGCAGCTCAGAACTAGCGGGACCTTACGAG. It codes for CASSSELAGPYE. The full CDR3 sequence reads CASSSELAGPYEQYF. This chain links TRBV7-9 with TRBJ2-7; 10 nucleotides align to TRBD2. The missing CDR3 end, 3 residues past where the read stops, is filled in from the germline J gene. CDR3 length: 15 residues. CDR1 and CDR2 from the germline V gene are SEHNR and FQNEAQ (reference sequence). With 4 bases clipped from V and 4 bases from J, the junction kept 7 bases outside the gene matches.

A word on this clone: Read coverage stops 3 residues before the CDR3 terminus; the germline J gene supplies the remainder. The V gene is TRBV5-1, the J gene TRBJ1-2, with 9 bases lining up with TRBD1. V shed 4 bases and J 6 bases; nucleotides not matched to a gene: 7. Germline CDR1 SGHRS, CDR2 YFSETQ. This CDR3 comprises 14 residues. CDR3 DNA, as far as it was read: TGCGCCAGCAGCCCGACCGGACAGGGGCATGGC. This sequence encodes CASSPTGQGHG. The whole CDR3 is CASSPTGQGHGYTF.

Regarding this clone: The observed sequence ends 3 residues before the CDR3 terminus, with the missing tail filled in from the germline J gene. The chain uses TRBV5-1 and TRBJ2-3; D is possibly TRBD1 (5 bases). The germline V gene encodes CDR1 SGHRS and CDR2 YFSETQ. The germline V and J ends were trimmed by 0 bases and 0 bases, with 8 bases remaining between them. This CDR3 has 15 amino acids. CDR3 protein: CASSLAGWSTDTQYF. The part of the CDR3 DNA that was read is TGCGCCAGCAGCTTGGCAGGGTGGAGCACAGATACG.

Notes on this clone: From the germline J gene comes the end of the CDR3, since the read stops 3 residues before it. The rearrangement joins TRBV18 to TRBJ2-3; 9 nucleotides align to TRBD1. Germline CDR1 reads KGHSH; CDR2 reads LQKENI. With V trimmed by 0 bases and J by 5 bases, 6 bases remained unmatched. CDR3 length equals 16 residues. CDR3 amino acids: CASSPPFGTGLDTQYF. The DNA read from the CDR3 is TGTGCCAGCTCACCACCGTTCGGGACAGGGCTAGATACG.

As to this clone: The read gets to within 3 residues of the CDR3 end, and the germline J gene fills in the rest. This chain uses TRBV6-2 or TRBV6-3 with TRBJ2-7; TRBD1 aligns across 8 bases. Looked up from germline, CDR1 is MNHEY and CDR2 is SVGEGT. This CDR3 is built from 15 residues. Germline trimming cut 5 bases from V and 2 bases from J; bases unmatched to any gene: 8. The CDR3 bases that were read are TGTGCCAGCAGTGACCGGGACAGGCTTACCTACGAG. As protein: CASSDRDRLTYE. The full CDR3 is CASSDRDRLTYEQYF.

In regard to this clone: The CDR3 is cut off 3 residues early in the read; its end comes from the germline J gene. V gene TRBV20-1 combines with J gene TRBJ2-2; a possible D gene is TRBD1 (6 bases). The V end was cut by 5 bases, the J end by 5 bases, with 15 bases between. Per the germline V gene, CDR1 is DFQATT and CDR2 is SNEGSKA (reference sequence). The CDR3 extends over 14 amino acids. This chain's CDR3 is CSAADRRRTGELFF. Incomplete CDR3 DNA: TGCAGTGCTGCCGACAGGCGTCGGACCGGGGAG.

To note about this clone: The CDR3 goes on 3 residues after the read ends, and that part is filled in from the germline J gene. The rearrangement links TRBV10-1 to TRBJ2-2; 7 bases align to TRBD1. Germline loops: CDR1 WNHNN, CDR2 SYGVQD (reference sequence). With 7 bases clipped from V and 2 bases from J, the junction kept 4 bases outside the gene matches. The CDR3 consists of 14 residues. The CDR3 DNA, read in part, is TGCGCCAGCAAACAGGGGCCCAACACCGGGGAG. It is translated as CASKQGPNTGE. The complete CDR3 protein is CASKQGPNTGELFF.